One sample yielded the 27 T cell receptor beta chains listed below, sequenced in a study of T-cell reconstitution after alpha-beta-depleted transplantation in children. Molecular barcoding with unique molecular identifiers was used for the TCRbeta library. One entry per CDR3 protein, called by TCRdb with MiXCR from the PCR reads. Altogether about a million distinct CDR3 sequences are present, 25% to 30% being singletons, with the ten largest covering about 28%. The source was PBMCs, mostly from graft donor cells, collected 360 days after TCRalphabeta/CD19-depleted stem cell transplant. These receptors were obtained from a boy in the first two years of life who had a stem cell transplant for SCID, so the T cells may come from the graft donor.

This clonotype came up many times. J is TRBJ2-7 and V is TRBV7-9, with D perhaps TRBD2 (5 bases). Germline CDR1 and CDR2: SEHNR and FQNEAQ (reference sequence). V lost 5 bases and J lost 4, with 18 bases in between. CDR3 length: 15 residues. DNA of the CDR3: TGTGCCAGCAGCCCCGGCTTTGGACGGGAATACGAGCAGTACTTC. Translating it yields CASSPGFGREYEQYF. The full variable domain, its missing parts supplied by reference TRBV7-9 and TRBJ2-7, is DTGVSQNPRHKITKRGQNVTFRCDPISEHNRLYWYRQTLGQGPEFLTYFQNEAQLEKSRLLSDRFSAERPKGSFSTLEIQRTEQGDSAMYLCASSPGFGREYEQYFGPGTRLTVT.

The CDR3 sequence: CASSQDLTSGGRAQYF. For the CDR3, the DNA is TGCGCCAGCAGCCAAGATCTCACTAGCGGGGGTCGGGCCCAGTACTTC. This chain links TRBV4-3 with TRBJ2-5; TRBD2 aligns across 11 bases. V shed 0 bases, J shed 9 bases, and the junction held 9 bases outside the gene matches. The length of the CDR3 is 16 residues. Germline CDR1 reads LGHNA; CDR2 reads YSLEER.

The gene calls are TRBV5-1 and TRBJ2-1, with D hard to call. The CDR3 spans 15 residues. V was cut by 0 bases and J by 1 base, with 8 bases left in between. CDR1 and CDR2 from the germline V gene are SGHRS and YFSETQ. CDR3 sequence: CASSLGAQSYNEQFF. In DNA, the CDR3 is TGCGCCAGCAGCTTGGGGGCCCAATCCTACAATGAGCAGTTCTTC.

A single count supports this clonotype. The chain joins TRBV7-2 to TRBJ1-5; TRBD1 agrees at 7 bases. V trimming: 8 bases; J trimming: 3 bases; junction bases outside the gene matches: 7. CDR3 size: 14 residues. Germline CDR1 and CDR2: SGHTA and FQGNSA. The CDR3 sequence is CASSTGRNNQPQHF. DNA for the CDR3: TGTGCCAGCTCGACAGGGAGGAACAATCAGCCCCAGCATTTT.

This clonotype was found a few times. This chain uses TRBV7-9 with TRBJ2-5, with a tentative D call TRBD2 (6 bases). Germline CDR1 and CDR2: SEHNR and FQNEAQ (reference sequence). V was pared by 5 bases and J by 2 bases, with 15 bases between. The CDR3 length is 15 residues. CDR3 nucleotide sequence: TGTGCCAGCAGCCCAGCCCGGCGGGGACAAGAGACCCAGTACTTC. Translating it yields CASSPARRGQETQYF.

This clonotype turned up a few times. The CDR3: CASSPQGARTGELFF. The CDR3 DNA follows: TGTGCCAGCAGCCCACAGGGGGCGAGGACCGGGGAGCTGTTTTTT. This sequence joins TRBV6-2 or TRBV6-3 and TRBJ2-2; TRBD1 matches 9 bases. Per the germline V gene, CDR1 is MNHEY and CDR2 is SVGEGT. V lost 6 bases and J lost 5; bases outside the gene matches: 7. The CDR3 covers 15 residues.

The V call is TRBV5-1, the J call TRBJ2-7; the D gene is possibly TRBD2 (6 bases). In germline, CDR1 is SGHRS, CDR2 YFSETQ. The CDR3 is 13 residues long. V lost 7 bases to trimming and J lost 0 bases, with 11 bases between them. This chain's CDR3 is CASRGTSSYEQYF. Written as DNA, the CDR3 is TGCGCCAGCCGGGGGACTTCCTCCTACGAGCAGTACTTC.

CDR3 nucleotide sequence: TGCGCCAGCAGCCTACGTGCTTTGGTTGACTCGGGAAATGAGCAGTTCTTC. It is translated as CASSLRALVDSGNEQFF. V is TRBV5-1 and J is TRBJ2-1; possibly TRBD2 for D (5 bases). Per the germline V gene, CDR1 is SGHRS and CDR2 is YFSETQ. The V and J ends lost 4 bases and 7 bases respectively, with 24 bases between them. This CDR3 is 17 amino acids long. Full variable domain (rest looked up from reference TRBV5-1 and TRBJ2-1): KAGVTQTPRYLIKTRGQQVTLSCSPISGHRSVSWYQQTPGQGLQFLFEYFSETQRNKGNFPGRFSGRQFSNSRSEMNVSTLELGDSALYLCASSLRALVDSGNEQFFGPGTRLTVL.

The chain is built from TRBV5-1 and TRBJ2-3; a possible D gene is TRBD1 (5 bases). Germline V CDR1 and CDR2: SGHRS, YFSETQ. The CDR3 extends over 16 amino acids. V lost 1 base, J lost 2 bases, and 14 bases lay in between. CDR3 in amino acids: CASSLSPAGHTDTQYF. The CDR3 DNA sequence: TGCGCCAGCAGCTTGAGTCCGGCAGGGCACACAGATACGCAGTATTTT.

This chain links TRBV29-1 with TRBJ2-7; D is unresolved. Per the germline V gene, CDR1 is SQVTM and CDR2 is ANQGSEA. The CDR3 has 12 amino acids. The V and J ends lost 0 bases and 4 bases respectively, with 7 bases between them. The CDR3 DNA follows: TGCAGCGTTGAAGAGGAAGATTACGAGCAGTACTTC. Residues: CSVEEEDYEQYF.

CDR3 bases: TGCAGTGCTAGACGCCGGGACAACTATGGCTACACCTTC. Its protein product is CSARRRDNYGYTF. The chain joins TRBV20-1 to TRBJ1-2; D may be TRBD1 (5 bases). CDR3 length equals 13 residues. V lost 2 bases and J 2 bases, leaving 9 bases between the germline ends. Germline V gives CDR1 DFQATT, CDR2 SNEGSKA (reference sequence).

CDR3 residues: CASSRTVGEQYF. The CDR3 DNA reads as TGTGCCAGCAGCCGGACAGTGGGCGAGCAGTACTTC. This chain uses TRBV6-2 or TRBV6-3 with TRBJ2-7, with D perhaps TRBD1 (6 bases). Trimming cost V 6 bases and J 6 bases, with 12 bases left between them. The germline V gene has CDR1 MNHEY and CDR2 SVGEGT. The CDR3 covers 12 residues.

The chain carries TRBV2 and TRBJ2-2; 12 nucleotides line up with TRBD2. With 6 bases clipped from V and 0 bases from J, the junction kept 2 bases outside the gene matches. Germline CDR1 and CDR2: SNHLY and FYNNEI. This CDR3 is built from 16 residues. DNA of the CDR3: TGTGCCAGCAGGACTAGCGGGGGTGCGAACACCGGGGAGCTGTTTTTT. It encodes CASRTSGGANTGELFF.

This clonotype was detected only once. The V call is TRBV6-1, the J call TRBJ2-5; D is unresolved. The CDR3 is 13 residues long. V was trimmed by 11 bases and J by 0 bases, leaving 13 bases between them. In germline, CDR1 is MNHNS, CDR2 SASEGT. The CDR3 DNA reads as TGTGCCGACCTAAGTCGGTACCAAGAGACCCAGTACTTC. It yields the protein CADLSRYQETQYF.

The J gene is TRBJ2-7, the V gene TRBV10-2; D not certain. Deletions cut 2 bases from V and 2 bases from J, with 10 bases between. The CDR3 loop spans 14 amino acids. Germline values: CDR1 WSHSY, CDR2 SAAADI. In DNA form, the CDR3 reads TGCGCCAGCAGTGAGGTCCCTAGGGCCTACGAGCAGTACTTC. Translated: CASSEVPRAYEQYF.

This sequence joins TRBV2 and TRBJ1-5; maybe TRBD1 (5 bases). The CDR3 contains 15 residues. CDR1 and CDR2 (germline): SNHLY, FYNNEI. The ends were cut back, 5 bases at V and 0 bases at J, with 11 bases in the middle. The DNA for the CDR3 is TGTGCCAGCAGTTGGGGCAGGAGTAGCAATCAGCCCCAGCATTTT. Translated, it gives CASSWGRSSNQPQHF.

This clonotype has just one count. This chain links TRBV5-1 with TRBJ1-1; no definite D call. The V end lost 3 bases, the J end lost 6 bases, and 15 bases lay between the germline ends. This CDR3 comprises 14 residues. Looked up from germline, CDR1 is SGHRS and CDR2 is YFSETQ. The CDR3 sequence is CASSSQLGPPEAFF. In nucleotides, the CDR3 is TGCGCCAGCAGCTCCCAGCTTGGGCCCCCTGAAGCTTTCTTT. Together with reference TRBV5-1 and TRBJ1-1, the CDR3 gives the full variable domain: KAGVTQTPRYLIKTRGQQVTLSCSPISGHRSVSWYQQTPGQGLQFLFEYFSETQRNKGNFPGRFSGRQFSNSRSEMNVSTLELGDSALYLCASSSQLGPPEAFFGQGTRLTVV.

This clonotype was detected a few times. The genes are TRBV5-6 and TRBJ1-1; tentative D call: TRBD1 (5 bases). CDR1 is SGHDT, CDR2 YYEEEE, per germline. The V gene lost 4 bases and the J gene lost 5 bases, with 18 bases spanning the gap. The CDR3 extends over 15 amino acids. CDR3 loop: CASSPWTLQATEAFF. The CDR3 coding sequence is TGTGCCAGCAGCCCGTGGACACTCCAGGCTACTGAAGCTTTCTTT. The variable domain in full, completed from reference TRBV5-6 and TRBJ1-1, reads DAGVTQSPTHLIKTRGQQVTLRCSPKSGHDTVSWYQQALGQGPQFIFQYYEEEERQRGNFPDRFSGHQFPNYSSELNVNALLLGDSALYLCASSPWTLQATEAFFGQGTRLTVV.

This clonotype was seen a handful of times. This rearrangement joins TRBV19 to TRBJ2-2; D is perhaps TRBD2 (5 bases). This CDR3 is 13 amino acids long. The germline V gene encodes CDR1 LNHDA and CDR2 SQIVND (reference sequence). Trimming stripped 7 bases from V and 4 bases from J, with 10 bases between. In DNA, the CDR3 is TGTGCCAGTATTGAGGGCTTCACCGGGGAGCTGTTTTTT. It is translated as CASIEGFTGELFF.

This clonotype was picked up a small number of times. The rearrangement joins TRBV11-2 to TRBJ2-1; 14 bases are a match to TRBD2. The CDR3 totals 16 residues. The V and J ends lost 0 bases and 11 bases, in that order; junction bases with no gene match: 6. From germline, CDR1 is SGHAT and CDR2 FQNNGV. The CDR3 protein is CASSLDRTSGGPKQFF. In nucleotides, the CDR3 is TGTGCCAGCAGCTTAGATCGGACTAGCGGGGGGCCAAAGCAGTTCTTC.

This clonotype was observed a few times. This chain uses TRBV9 with TRBJ2-2, with TRBD1 matching 9 bases. Germline V gene lookup returns CDR1 SGDLS and CDR2 YYNGEE. This CDR3 is 15 amino acids long. Trimming removed 2 bases from V and 6 bases from J; junction bases left unmatched: 5. In DNA form, the CDR3 reads TGTGCCAGCAGCGTTGACAGGGGGACGGCCGGGGAGCTGTTTTTT. It is translated as CASSVDRGTAGELFF.

This clonotype was seen a handful of times. The V and J genes are TRBV24-1 and TRBJ1-2; D unclear. CDR3 length: 14 residues. The ends were cut back, 1 base at V and 2 bases at J, with 7 bases in the middle. Per germline, CDR1 KGHDR and CDR2 SFDVKD. CDR3 in amino acids: CATSDFRNNYGYTF. CDR3 nucleotides: TGTGCCACCAGTGATTTCCGGAACAACTATGGCTACACCTTC.

A few counts support this clonotype. This chain uses TRBV20-1 with TRBJ2-3; 7 positions agree with TRBD2. Germline V CDR1 and CDR2: DFQATT, SNEGSKA (reference sequence). The CDR3 contains 15 residues. Unmatched junction bases numbered 9, after V lost 6 bases and J lost 0 bases. The CDR3 region has the DNA TGCAGTGCCCCGGGGGGAAGGGGAAGCACAGATACGCAGTATTTT. It yields the protein CSAPGGRGSTDTQYF.

The V and J genes are TRBV3-1 and TRBJ2-3; 15 nucleotides align to TRBD2. CDR3 length: 19 amino acids. Germline loops: CDR1 LGHDT, CDR2 YNNKEL (reference sequence). After removal of 0 bases from V and 9 bases from J, the junction contained 13 bases not matched to a gene. Here the CDR3 DNA reads TGTGCCAGCAGCCAAGATCCGGGACTAGCGGGGGGAGAAGCGGGAACGCAGTATTTT. It codes for CASSQDPGLAGGEAGTQYF.

The chain carries TRBV6-2 or TRBV6-3 and TRBJ2-3, with 10 bases identical to TRBD1. With 7 bases clipped from V and 4 bases from J, the junction kept 5 bases outside the gene matches. The CDR3 is made up of 14 amino acids. CDR1 and CDR2 (germline): MNHEY, SVGEGT. This chain's CDR3 is CASTLGQGADTQYF. For the CDR3, the DNA is TGTGCCAGCACCCTCGGACAGGGGGCAGATACGCAGTATTTT.

J is TRBJ2-4 and V is TRBV5-1; D is perhaps TRBD1 (6 bases). The V gene lost 4 bases and the J gene lost 6 bases, with 14 bases spanning the gap. CDR1 and CDR2 (germline): SGHRS, YFSETQ. The CDR3 loop spans 14 amino acids. Written as DNA, the CDR3 is TGCGCCAGCAGCCACGGACAGTCCCCAAACATTCAGTACTTC. This translates into CASSHGQSPNIQYF.

This clonotype came up a few times. This chain connects TRBV20-1 to TRBJ2-5; 9 bases map to TRBD2. Trimming cost V 5 bases and J 4 bases; bases outside gene matches: 5. Germline CDR1 DFQATT, CDR2 SNEGSKA (reference sequence). The CDR3 totals 13 residues. Here the CDR3 DNA reads TGCAGTGCTGTAGCGGGGGCTAGAGAGACCCAGTACTTC. As protein: CSAVAGARETQYF.